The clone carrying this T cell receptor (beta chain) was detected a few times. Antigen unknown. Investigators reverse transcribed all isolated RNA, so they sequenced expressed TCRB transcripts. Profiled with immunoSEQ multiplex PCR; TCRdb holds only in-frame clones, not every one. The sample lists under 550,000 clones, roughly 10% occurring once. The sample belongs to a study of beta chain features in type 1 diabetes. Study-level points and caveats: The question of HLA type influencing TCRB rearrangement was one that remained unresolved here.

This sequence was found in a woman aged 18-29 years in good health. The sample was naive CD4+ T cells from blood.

CDR3 sequence reads: CASSNPSTSRQPSEQYF. CDR3 in DNA: TGCGCCAGCAGCAACCCTTCGACCTCACGACAGCCTAGCGAGCAGTACTTC. The chain joins TRBV5-1 to TRBJ2-7, with D maybe TRBD1 (5 bases). Germline CDR1 reads SGHRS; CDR2 reads YFSETQ. The CDR3 runs 17 residues. V lost 4 bases and J 6 bases, leaving 26 bases between the germline ends. The whole variable domain, remainder taken from reference TRBV5-1 and TRBJ2-7, is KAGVTQTPRYLIKTRGQQVTLSCSPISGHRSVSWYQQTPGQGLQFLFEYFSETQRNKGNFPGRFSGRQFSNSRSEMNVSTLELGDSALYLCASSNPSTSRQPSEQYFGPGTRLTVT.